This TCR beta chain was sequenced in a study of CD8 T cells in ankylosing spondylitis (TCRdb year 2017). Notes on the research overall: The study set out to find disease-linked TCR variants by profiling T cell receptor beta repertoires in ankylosing spondylitis patients and healthy donors. In total, the full study cohort was made up of 100 to 140 healthy donors and roughly 27 ankylosing spondylitis patients. Peripheral blood was sampled, and synovial fluid was additionally collected from ankylosing spondylitis patients. Results and caveats for the whole study, not just this receptor: Blood from ankylosing spondylitis patients appeared to be characterized by a TCR beta motif made up of under 10 highly homologous amino acid variants. The disease-linked clones were reported as significantly enriched in matched synovial fluid samples from ankylosing spondylitis patients. Some of the motif variants had been reported before in the synovial fluid and blood of reactive arthritis patients, a finding that suggests common disease-initiation mechanisms. In peripheral blood, the disease-linked clones were found at relatively low frequencies and had a CD8+ phenotype.

This clonotype was seen a few times. It has no known antigen specificity. No base qualities exist here, and no much larger clone lies one base off it. There are 15 amino acids in the CDR3, from cysteine to phenylalanine inclusive. Only CDR3 DNA is held: 45 bases, read in frame from base 1. Via the germline V gene, CDR1 is SGHRS and CDR2 YFSETQ. V and J are trimmed by 3 bases and 4 bases, and the gene matches miss 7 bases of the junction. For sequencing, an Illumina HiSeq 2500 was employed. TCR beta libraries were prepared by quantitative 5'-RACE with molecular barcodes. On the study's bioinformatics: To identify disease-linked TCR variants, a new computational method was used, one built on a probabilistic model of VDJ rearrangement. In TCRdb, the public reads were trimmed at Q25 with fastp and aligned with MiXCR, with productive beta chains retained. Every CDR3 protein is listed once, alongside the most common genes and DNA of its rows. The V and J calls reflect TCRdb's pipeline rather than the authors' work. This sample lists around 540,000 distinct CDR3 sequences; about an eighth were detected once. The ten largest account for under 7.5% of the sample.

The sequenced material came from blood, either unsorted or a sorted T cell fraction (not recorded which). The clonotype was recovered from a male donor with ankylosing spondylitis. The V and J segments used are TRBV5-1 and TRBJ2-1, and 7 junctional nucleotides match TRBD1. The DNA sequence follows: TGCGCCAGCAGCTGGAGACAGGGTATATACAATGAGCAGTTCTTC. This codes for CASSWRQGIYNEQFF.